These 27 T cell receptor beta chains originate from one sample sequenced in a study of T cell repertoires in cytomegalovirus infection. TCRdb called the reads again in MiXCR, with one record for every CDR3 protein. Here the sample spans hundreds of thousands of distinct CDR3 sequences, roughly a quarter being singletons. Input material: CD8+ T cells from PBMCs. The source is a human donor in good health (CMV status not recorded). Some clones in this sample may be carry-over from other donors' samples.

The gene calls are TRBV12-3 or TRBV12-4 and TRBJ2-3; the match to TRBD2 covers 8 bases. V lost 2 bases, J lost 5 bases, and 6 bases stayed unmatched. The CDR3 is made up of 15 amino acids. Here the CDR3 reads CASSLISSGGDTQYF. DNA of the CDR3: TGTGCCAGCAGTTTAATATCAAGCGGGGGAGATACGCAGTATTTT.

The sample holds a few counts of this clonotype. The chain has TRBV15 and TRBJ1-5, with D hard to call. Germline V CDR1 and CDR2: LNHNV, YYDKDF (reference sequence). CDR3 length equals 14 residues. Trimming removed 1 base at V and 0 bases at J, with 4 bases between. The CDR3 protein is CATSRGHSNQPQHF. The CDR3 coding sequence is TGTGCCACCAGCAGAGGACATAGCAATCAGCCCCAGCATTTT.

Only a few counts were recorded for this clonotype. The chain is built from TRBV6-2 or TRBV6-3 and TRBJ2-2; 12 nucleotides line up with TRBD2. V gave up 8 bases and J gave up 6 bases; unmatched junction bases: 4. The germline V gene encodes CDR1 MNHEY and CDR2 SVGEGT. The CDR3 is 14 amino acids. The CDR3 here is CASLRLAGAGELFF. CDR3 DNA sequence: TGTGCCAGCCTCCGACTAGCGGGGGCCGGGGAGCTGTTTTTT.

This clonotype was recorded many times. This sequence joins TRBV12-3 or TRBV12-4 and TRBJ2-1, with 8 bases matching TRBD2. This CDR3 is built from 15 residues. Trimming at V came to 3 bases and at J to 3 bases, leaving 4 bases not matched to a gene. The CDR3 sequence: CASSFSSGSYNEQFF. As DNA, the CDR3 is TGTGCCAGCAGTTTTTCCAGCGGGAGCTACAATGAGCAGTTCTTC.

The chain joins TRBV29-1 to TRBJ2-1; unclear D gene. CDR1 is SQVTM and CDR2 is ANQGSEA in the germline V gene. The CDR3 has 15 residues. V was pared by 2 bases and J by 7 bases, with 18 bases between. The CDR3 spells CSVESFRTEENEQFF. The CDR3, as DNA: TGCAGCGTTGAATCTTTTAGGACGGAAGAAAATGAGCAGTTCTTC.

This clonotype has only a few counts. The rearrangement joins TRBV20-1 to TRBJ2-3, with 9 bases lining up with TRBD1. Germline V lookup: CDR1 DFQATT, CDR2 SNEGSKA (reference sequence). This CDR3 is 13 amino acids long. The V gene end was trimmed by 3 bases and the J gene end by 6 bases; junction bases not matched to a gene: 4. Here the CDR3 DNA reads TGCAGTGCTAGTGGGACAGGGTACGATACGCAGTATTTT. Translating gives CSASGTGYDTQYF.

The table lists this clonotype with a few counts. The chain uses TRBV2 and TRBJ2-5, with TRBD2 identical over 12 bases. The junction had 5 bases not matched to a gene; V was cut back by 2 bases and J by 1 base. The CDR3 is 17 residues long. Germline loops: CDR1 SNHLY, CDR2 FYNNEI. CDR3 nucleotide sequence: TGTGCCAGCAGTGAAAGGGGACTAGCGGGCCCCCAAGAGACCCAGTACTTC. Protein: CASSERGLAGPQETQYF.

There are a few counts of this clonotype. V and J are TRBV6-1 and TRBJ1-6, with D uncertain. The CDR3 spans 13 residues. Per the germline V gene, CDR1 is MNHNS and CDR2 is SASEGT. Trimming pared 5 bases from V and 11 bases from J, leaving 13 bases between. This chain's CDR3 is CASSYSVGPPLHF. In DNA form, the CDR3 reads TGTGCCAGCAGTTACTCCGTGGGTCCACCCCTCCACTTT.

The chain couples TRBV19 to TRBJ1-5; 8 bases are shared with TRBD1. This CDR3 contains 15 residues. The V segment lost 3 bases and the J segment 4 bases; nucleotides outside the gene matches: 5. In germline, CDR1 is LNHDA, CDR2 SQIVND (reference sequence). The CDR3 sequence is CASSMYRGANQPQHF. CDR3 DNA sequence: TGTGCCAGTAGTATGTACAGGGGGGCTAATCAGCCCCAGCATTTT. Full variable domain (rest looked up from reference TRBV19 and TRBJ1-5): DGGITQSPKYLFRKEGQNVTLSCEQNLNHDAMYWYRQDPGQGLRLIYYSQIVNDFQKGDIAEGYSVSREKKESFPLTVTSAQKNPTAFYLCASSMYRGANQPQHFGDGTRLSIL.

This clonotype was seen a handful of times. The chain's CDR3 is CASSTLGQGSYEQYF. The CDR3 DNA reads as TGTGCCAGTAGTACACTGGGACAGGGTTCCTACGAGCAGTACTTC. The chain combines TRBV19 with TRBJ2-7, with TRBD1 identical over 9 bases. Germline-derived CDR1 and CDR2 are LNHDA and SQIVND (reference sequence). The CDR3 is made up of 15 amino acids. Trimming removed 4 bases from V and 1 base from J; junction bases left unmatched: 5.

This clonotype was seen at least ten times. The chain couples TRBV7-3 to TRBJ2-3; 9 nucleotides agree with TRBD2. The CDR3 contains 14 residues. Trimming cost V 4 bases and J 6 bases; bases outside gene matches: 5. The germline V gene has CDR1 SGHTA and CDR2 FQGTGA. Here the CDR3 reads CASSSGLARDTQYF. Written as DNA, the CDR3 is TGTGCCAGCAGCTCAGGACTAGCGAGGGATACGCAGTATTTT.

This clonotype was seen more than once but under ten times. The chain employs TRBV15 and TRBJ2-3; D gene ambiguous. This CDR3 spans 16 amino acids. Trimming shortened V by 0 bases and J by 1 base, and 11 bases separated the two germline ends. The germline V gene encodes CDR1 LNHNV and CDR2 YYDKDF (reference sequence). CDR3 coding DNA: TGTGCCACCAGCAGAGATACACTAAGGGGCACAGATACGCAGTATTTT. Its protein product is CATSRDTLRGTDTQYF. Supplemented by reference TRBV15 and TRBJ2-3, the full variable domain reads DAMVIQNPRYQVTQFGKPVTLSCSQTLNHNVMYWYQQKSSQAPKLLFHYYDKDFNNEADTPDNFQSRRPNTSFCFLDIRSPGLGDTAMYLCATSRDTLRGTDTQYFGPGTRLTVL.

This clonotype has a handful of counts. This chain uses TRBV29-1 with TRBJ2-1, with TRBD2 matching over 8 bases. The CDR3 covers 14 residues. Trimming at V came to 5 bases and at J to 8 bases, leaving 11 bases not matched to a gene. Germline V gene sequence: CDR1 SQVTM, CDR2 ANQGSEA. The CDR3 is CSVSERGPGDEQFF. The CDR3 region has the DNA TGCAGCGTTAGCGAGCGGGGGCCGGGAGATGAGCAGTTCTTC.

In regard to this clonotype: This may arise from a read error, as a much more abundant clone is one base away. V gene TRBV25-1 combines with J gene TRBJ1-5, with 9 bases lining up with TRBD1. With V trimmed by 2 bases and J by 9 bases, 5 bases remained unmatched. This CDR3 has 14 amino acids. Germline loops: CDR1 MGHDK, CDR2 SYGVNS. The CDR3 sequence: CASSEGTGHLPQHF. Here the CDR3 DNA reads TGTGCCAGCAGTGAAGGGACAGGGCATCTGCCCCAGCATTTT. The complete variable domain, with remaining parts taken from reference TRBV25-1 and TRBJ1-5, reads EADIYQTPRYLVIGTGKKITLECSQTMGHDKMYWYQQDPGMELHLIHYSYGVNSTEKGDLSSESTVSRIRTEHFPLTLESARPSHTSQYLCASSEGTGHLPQHFGDGTRLSIL.

The genes are TRBV20-1 and TRBJ2-7, with 9 positions matching TRBD1. The junction had 8 bases not matched to a gene; V was cut back by 5 bases and J by 3 bases. The germline CDR1 and CDR2 sequences are DFQATT and SNEGSKA (reference sequence). This CDR3 spans 14 amino acids. CDR3 residues: CSAPRDRDYYEQYF. CDR3 sequence (DNA): TGCAGTGCTCCCCGGGACAGGGATTACTACGAGCAGTACTTC.

This clonotype was counted only a few times. This chain links TRBV14 with TRBJ2-7; D may correspond to TRBD1 or TRBD2 (5 bases each). The germline CDR1 and CDR2 sequences are SGHDN and FVKESK. The V and J ends lost 4 bases and 2 bases respectively, with 9 bases between them. This CDR3 region has 13 residues. For the CDR3, the DNA is TGTGCCAGCAGCCGGTGGGACCCCTACGAGCAGTACTTC. It is translated as CASSRWDPYEQYF. Full variable domain (remainder filled in from reference TRBV14 and TRBJ2-7): EAGVTQFPSHSVIEKGQTVTLRCDPISGHDNLYWYRRVMGKEIKFLLHFVKESKQDESGMPNNRFLAERTGGTYSTLKVQPAELEDSGVYFCASSRWDPYEQYFGPGTRLTVT.

As concerns this clonotype: A junction end diverges from the germline sequence, so it may reflect a read error. The chain joins TRBV4-1 to TRBJ2-1, with D perhaps matching TRBD2 (6 bases). The germline V gene has CDR1 MGHRA and CDR2 YSYEKL. CDR3 length: 15 residues. CDR3 in DNA: TGTGCCAGCAGCCCCTCTAGCGACAACTACAATGAGCAGTTCTTC. This codes for CASSPSSDNYNEQFF.

This sequence joins TRBV12-3 or TRBV12-4 and TRBJ2-1; the match to TRBD2 covers 14 bases. The CDR3 runs 20 residues. Losses at the gene ends were 6 bases for V and 0 bases for J; bases not matched to a gene: 13. CDR3: CASSFLPGLAGETSYNEQFF. The CDR3 DNA is TGTGCCAGCAGCTTCCTGCCGGGACTAGCGGGGGAGACCTCCTACAATGAGCAGTTCTTC.

This clonotype was detected a few times. CDR3 in DNA: TGCAGCGTAACGGGACTAGCGGGGGTCGGGATCTCCTACAATGAGCAGTTCTTC. Translating it yields CSVTGLAGVGISYNEQFF. The chain employs TRBV29-1 and TRBJ2-1, with 14 bases fitting TRBD2. The length of the CDR3 is 18 residues. Germline V gene data show CDR1 as SQVTM and CDR2 as ANQGSEA. V lost 6 bases and J lost 0; bases outside the gene matches: 10.

The chain has TRBV20-1 and TRBJ1-2; D unresolved. The CDR3 has 13 amino acids. The germline V gene has CDR1 DFQATT and CDR2 SNEGSKA (reference sequence). V dropped 3 bases and J dropped 8 bases, with 16 bases sitting between them. CDR3 DNA: TGCAGTGCTAGTAGAGTCCCCCTCCGAGGCTACACCTTC. Protein: CSASRVPLRGYTF.

This clonotype was counted a few times. The V and J genes are TRBV14 and TRBJ1-5; unclear D gene. Germline CDR1 and CDR2: SGHDN and FVKESK. The V end lost 0 bases, the J end lost 7 bases, and 4 bases lay between the germline ends. The CDR3 loop spans 12 amino acids. In DNA, the CDR3 is TGTGCCAGCAGCCAAGACCACCAGCCCCAGCATTTT. It yields the protein CASSQDHQPQHF.

Turning to this clonotype: This could be a read error, since a much larger clone is one nucleotide away. The chain has TRBV7-6 and TRBJ2-7, with D perhaps given as TRBD1 or TRBD2 (6 bases each). This CDR3 is built from 15 residues. Germline V lookup: CDR1 SGHVS, CDR2 FNYEAQ. The CDR3 here is CTSSLDGGAAWEQYV. CDR3 sequence (DNA): TGTACCAGCAGCTTAGACGGGGGCGCAGCTTGGGAGCAGTACGTC.

This clonotype has ten or more counts. The gene calls are TRBV25-1 and TRBJ2-7; D is unresolved. The CDR3 is made up of 12 amino acids. V was clipped by 6 bases and J by 6 bases, with 12 bases between them. The germline CDR1 and CDR2 sequences are MGHDK and SYGVNS. CDR3 nucleotides: TGTGCCAGCAGCGTCGCGGCCTCCGAGCAGTACTTC. Its protein product is CASSVAASEQYF.

CDR3: CASSFARGTYSGANVLTF. The CDR3 coding sequence is TGTGCCAGCAGCTTCGCCAGGGGTACTTACTCTGGGGCCAACGTCCTGACTTTC. V is TRBV7-9 and J is TRBJ2-6, with D perhaps TRBD1 (6 bases). CDR3 size: 18 residues. Deletions cut 3 bases from V and 0 bases from J, with 15 bases between. Germline lookup yields CDR1 SEHNR and CDR2 FQNEAQ (reference sequence).

This clonotype has ten or more counts. The chain combines TRBV7-2 with TRBJ2-7, with D unresolved. Germline values: CDR1 SGHTA, CDR2 FQGNSA. The CDR3 sequence is 16 residues long. Trimming removed 3 bases from V and 0 bases from J, with 15 bases in between. The CDR3 bases are TGTGCCAGCAGCTTCTATACTGGCGGAACCTCCTACGAGCAGTACTTC. As protein: CASSFYTGGTSYEQYF.

This clonotype appeared a single time. This chain links TRBV5-4 with TRBJ2-7; D is ambiguous. Germline CDR1 SGHNT, CDR2 YYREEE (reference sequence). Trimming took off 0 bases at V and 3 bases at J, with 7 bases between the two ends. CDR3 length equals 13 residues. The CDR3 reads CASSLDTNYEQYF. The CDR3 coding sequence is TGTGCCAGCAGCTTGGACACTAACTACGAGCAGTACTTC.

The J gene is TRBJ2-5, the V gene TRBV14; D not certain. The V end lost 2 bases, the J end lost 2 bases, and 9 bases lay between the germline ends. Germline CDR1 and CDR2: SGHDN and FVKESK. The CDR3 loop spans 14 amino acids. CDR3 loop: CASSQREQQETQYF. For the CDR3, the DNA is TGTGCCAGCAGCCAAAGGGAACAGCAAGAGACCCAGTACTTC.